Below are 24 T cell receptor beta chains sequenced from a single sample in a study of a mutant IDH1 vaccine in newly diagnosed glioma (dated by TCRdb to about 2021). What these receptors recognize is not known. The protocol used for the library was the immunoSEQ multiplex PCR assay. Drawn from immuneACCESS, this table holds only the in-frame rearrangements with V and J called that TCRdb kept. Clones are partly lost; checked studies trace under half to an unresolved V gene and leave the rest unexplained. This sample lists 30,000 to 40,000 clones; about nine tenths were detected once. 5.1% of the sample comes from the top ten. The time point label of this sample denotes: week 47, end of study. Every vaccine dose consisted of 300 ug of a 20-mer mutant IDH1 peptide in Montanide, administered subcutaneously together with topical imiquimod. Here the sequenced sample was PBMCs, taken from a glioma patient whose treatment included an IDH1 peptide vaccine. The receptor source for this set is a woman aged 40 to 55 with glioma.

J is TRBJ1-1 and V is TRBV5-4, with TRBD1 identical over 10 bases. The junction had 3 bases not matched to a gene; V was cut back by 4 bases and J by 3 bases. Germline lookup yields CDR1 SGHNT and CDR2 YYREEE (reference sequence). The CDR3 covers 14 residues. CDR3 amino acids: CASSRTGGDTEAFF. CDR3 in DNA: TGTGCCAGCAGCCGGACAGGGGGGGACACTGAAGCTTTCTTT.

The J gene is TRBJ1-2, the V gene TRBV6-1; the D is unclear. This CDR3 is 13 amino acids long. CDR1 is MNHNS, CDR2 SASEGT, per germline. Trimming cost V 2 bases and J 3 bases, with 7 bases left between them. In nucleotides, the CDR3 is TGTGCCAGCAGTGAAACAGCCTACTATGGCTACACCTTC. Its translation is CASSETAYYGYTF.

V gene TRBV18 combines with J gene TRBJ2-3; D uncertain. The V gene lost 3 bases and the J gene lost 6 bases, with 4 bases spanning the gap. This CDR3 is built from 11 residues. CDR1 is KGHSH and CDR2 is LQKENI in the germline V gene. Written as DNA, the CDR3 is TGTGCCAGCTCACCTTCTGATACGCAGTATTTT. Amino acid sequence: CASSPSDTQYF.

The chain uses TRBV4-1 and TRBJ2-7; 7 nucleotides align to TRBD1. V shed 3 bases and J 5 bases; nucleotides not matched to a gene: 7. This CDR3 comprises 14 residues. Germline V gene lookup returns CDR1 MGHRA and CDR2 YSYEKL. The CDR3 bases are TGCGCCAGCAGCCATCAGGGGACAGTCGACGAGCAGTACTTC. Protein product: CASSHQGTVDEQYF.

CDR3 sequence reads: CAWSKGDAEAFF. The CDR3 DNA reads TGTGCCTGGAGTAAGGGGGACGCTGAAGCTTTCTTT. This chain links TRBV30 with TRBJ1-1, with D possibly TRBD1 on 6 matching bases. The CDR3 spans 12 residues. The germline V gene has CDR1 GTSNPN and CDR2 SVGIG (reference sequence). The V end was cut by 2 bases, the J end by 6 bases, with 10 bases between.

The chain combines TRBV27 with TRBJ1-5; D remains unclear. The CDR3 is 13 amino acids. Between the trimmed V and J ends, which lost 3 bases and 5 bases, there was a span of 8 bases. Germline V gene data show CDR1 as MNHEY and CDR2 as SMNVEV (reference sequence). CDR3 nucleotide sequence: TGTGCCAGCAGTTTGGAGGGAGATCAGCCCCAGCATTTT. Its translation is CASSLEGDQPQHF.

This clone was picked up one time. The J gene is TRBJ2-7, the V gene TRBV5-1; TRBD2 might be the D (5 bases). Trimming removed 1 base at V and 6 bases at J, with 14 bases between. Looked up from germline, CDR1 is SGHRS and CDR2 is YFSETQ. There are 14 residues in the CDR3. The CDR3 DNA reads TGCGCCAGCAGCTTGCGAGGGCGTGATGCCGAGCAGTACTTC. Protein product: CASSLRGRDAEQYF.

The J gene is TRBJ1-3, the V gene TRBV6-1; no clear D gene. Trimming removed 1 base at V and 0 bases at J, with 13 bases between. This CDR3 spans 17 amino acids. Germline values: CDR1 MNHNS, CDR2 SASEGT. CDR3 sequence reads: CASSEEKWWLSGNTIYF. As DNA, the CDR3 is TGTGCCAGCAGTGAAGAGAAGTGGTGGCTCTCTGGAAACACCATATATTTT.

The genes are TRBV2 and TRBJ2-5; D gene ambiguous. There are 12 residues in the CDR3. Germline CDR1 SNHLY, CDR2 FYNNEI. Trimming took off 2 bases at V and 4 bases at J, with 5 bases between the two ends. The CDR3 nucleotides are TGTGCCAGCAGTGAATCGGGAGAGACCCAGTACTTC. Protein product: CASSESGETQYF.

CDR3 amino acids: CASSQRGATNEKLFF. The CDR3 nucleotides are TGTGCCAGCAGTCAGAGGGGCGCAACTAATGAAAAACTGTTTTTT. The chain carries TRBV25-1 and TRBJ1-4; D is perhaps TRBD1 (5 bases). With 5 bases removed from V and 0 bases from J, the gap between germline ends came to 10 bases. Germline V gene lookup returns CDR1 MGHDK and CDR2 SYGVNS. The CDR3 sequence is 15 residues long.

The chain uses TRBV12-5 and TRBJ1-1; 7 nucleotides align to TRBD1. This CDR3 is built from 18 residues. CDR1 is LGHNT, CDR2 FRNRAP, per germline. Trimming at V came to 0 bases and at J to 1 base, leaving 11 bases not matched to a gene. The CDR3 protein is CASGLVHTGTATNTEAFF. In DNA form, the CDR3 reads TGTGCTAGTGGTTTGGTCCACACCGGGACAGCTACGAACACTGAAGCTTTCTTT.

This clone has just one count. V usage is TRBV27 and J usage is TRBJ2-7; 9 bases line up with TRBD1. This CDR3 spans 14 amino acids. Looked up from germline, CDR1 is MNHEY and CDR2 is SMNVEV (reference sequence). Germline trimming cut 5 bases from V and 2 bases from J; bases unmatched to any gene: 4. CDR3 in amino acids: CASSPQGATYEQYF. The CDR3 DNA reads TGTGCCAGCAGTCCACAGGGGGCCACCTACGAGCAGTACTTC.

This clone was found once. The rearrangement uses TRBV15 and TRBJ1-5; D uncertain. Trimming shortened V by 0 bases and J by 0 bases, and 9 bases separated the two germline ends. Germline CDR1 LNHNV, CDR2 YYDKDF (reference sequence). The CDR3 is made up of 16 amino acids. The CDR3 sequence: CATSRDQVYSNQPQHF. CDR3 nucleotide sequence: TGTGCCACCAGCAGAGATCAGGTTTATAGCAATCAGCCCCAGCATTTT.

The rearrangement joins TRBV7-2 to TRBJ2-7; no clear D gene. Trimming left V 7 bases short and J 0 bases short, with 16 bases between. In germline, CDR1 is SGHTA, CDR2 FQGNSA. This CDR3 region has 15 residues. The CDR3, as DNA: TGTGCCAGCACCTCAGTTGTGGACCTCTCCTACGAGCAGTACTTC. This gives the protein CASTSVVDLSYEQYF.

This sequence joins TRBV6-6 and TRBJ2-7; D is possibly TRBD2 (6 bases). Trimming took off 7 bases at V and 4 bases at J, with 14 bases between the two ends. Germline lookup yields CDR1 MNHNY and CDR2 SVGAGI (reference sequence). The CDR3 covers 13 residues. Written as DNA, the CDR3 is TGTGCCAGCACTCTTAGGGCGGGATACGAGCAGTACTTC. Translating it yields CASTLRAGYEQYF.

The chain combines TRBV19 with TRBJ1-1, with TRBD1 identical over 8 bases. V gave up 5 bases and J gave up 7 bases; unmatched junction bases: 3. The CDR3 is 12 amino acids. The germline CDR1 and CDR2 sequences are LNHDA and SQIVND (reference sequence). CDR3 amino acids: CASSLTGDEAFF. DNA for the CDR3: TGTGCCAGTAGTCTGACAGGGGATGAAGCTTTCTTT.

CDR3 protein: CASSYKGADTNIQYF. CDR3 sequence (DNA): TGCGCCAGCAGCTATAAGGGGGCAGACACAAACATTCAGTACTTC. J is TRBJ2-4 and V is TRBV5-1; 7 nucleotides align to TRBD1. Germline values: CDR1 SGHRS, CDR2 YFSETQ. Trimming cost V 3 bases and J 6 bases; bases outside gene matches: 9. This CDR3 contains 15 residues.

The rearrangement joins TRBV2 to TRBJ1-5; TRBD1 might be the D (5 bases). The germline V gene has CDR1 SNHLY and CDR2 FYNNEI. The V end lost 1 base, the J end lost 7 bases, and 14 bases lay between the germline ends. The length of the CDR3 is 15 residues. Written as DNA, the CDR3 is TGTGCCAGCAGTGAAGATGGGGCTTCAGGGCAGCCCCAGCATTTT. This encodes CASSEDGASGQPQHF.

The V and J genes are TRBV2 and TRBJ1-1; D is perhaps TRBD1 (5 bases). Between the trimmed V and J ends, which lost 4 bases and 7 bases, there was a span of 10 bases. The germline V gene encodes CDR1 SNHLY and CDR2 FYNNEI. This CDR3 has 12 amino acids. The CDR3 is CASSVMGGEAFF. DNA for the CDR3: TGTGCCAGCAGTGTTATGGGGGGTGAAGCTTTCTTT. Based on the CDR3 plus reference TRBV2 and TRBJ1-1, the full variable domain is EPEVTQTPSHQVTQMGQEVILRCVPISNHLYFYWYRQILGQKVEFLVSFYNNEISEKSEIFDDQFSVERPDGSNFTLKIRSTKLEDSAMYFCASSVMGGEAFFGQGTRLTVV.

The chain links TRBV5-1 to TRBJ2-7; 8 bases are shared with TRBD1. Germline V CDR1 and CDR2: SGHRS, YFSETQ. Trimming at V came to 3 bases and at J to 4 bases, leaving 6 bases not matched to a gene. The CDR3 runs 14 residues. CDR3 sequence reads: CASSSSGGAYEQYF. CDR3 bases: TGCGCCAGCAGCTCTTCAGGGGGCGCTTACGAGCAGTACTTC.

The chain couples TRBV2 to TRBJ2-3; unclear D gene. This CDR3 has 14 amino acids. V dropped 3 bases and J dropped 6 bases, with 13 bases sitting between them. Germline CDR1 SNHLY, CDR2 FYNNEI. The chain's CDR3 is CASSEATVSDTQYF. The CDR3 DNA sequence: TGTGCCAGCAGTGAGGCTACCGTTAGTGATACGCAGTATTTT.

The V call is TRBV7-9, the J call TRBJ2-3; no definite D call. Per the germline V gene, CDR1 is SEHNR and CDR2 is FQNEAQ (reference sequence). The CDR3 sequence is 14 residues long. Trimming pared 2 bases from V and 0 bases from J, leaving 6 bases between. The CDR3 DNA sequence: TGTGCCAGCAGCTTAACGGCTAGCACAGATACGCAGTATTTT. This encodes CASSLTASTDTQYF.

The chain employs TRBV19 and TRBJ1-4; 9 bases are shared with TRBD1. The CDR3 spans 15 residues. V dropped 7 bases and J dropped 6; count of bases not matched to a gene: 9. Germline V gene lookup returns CDR1 LNHDA and CDR2 SQIVND (reference sequence). CDR3 in DNA: TGTGCCAGTACTACCCCGGGACAGGGTTATGAAAAACTGTTTTTT. This translates into CASTTPGQGYEKLFF.

In its sample, this clone was seen a few times. The rearrangement uses TRBV21-1 and TRBJ2-2; the D call in the table, TRBD1, was not verified against the DNA. TRBV21-1 is described as a pseudogene. This CDR3 region has 16 residues. CDR3 DNA: TGTGCCAGCAGCAAAGGTCAGGGGAGTAACACCGGGGAGCTGTTTTTT. It specifies CASSKGQGSNTGELFF.